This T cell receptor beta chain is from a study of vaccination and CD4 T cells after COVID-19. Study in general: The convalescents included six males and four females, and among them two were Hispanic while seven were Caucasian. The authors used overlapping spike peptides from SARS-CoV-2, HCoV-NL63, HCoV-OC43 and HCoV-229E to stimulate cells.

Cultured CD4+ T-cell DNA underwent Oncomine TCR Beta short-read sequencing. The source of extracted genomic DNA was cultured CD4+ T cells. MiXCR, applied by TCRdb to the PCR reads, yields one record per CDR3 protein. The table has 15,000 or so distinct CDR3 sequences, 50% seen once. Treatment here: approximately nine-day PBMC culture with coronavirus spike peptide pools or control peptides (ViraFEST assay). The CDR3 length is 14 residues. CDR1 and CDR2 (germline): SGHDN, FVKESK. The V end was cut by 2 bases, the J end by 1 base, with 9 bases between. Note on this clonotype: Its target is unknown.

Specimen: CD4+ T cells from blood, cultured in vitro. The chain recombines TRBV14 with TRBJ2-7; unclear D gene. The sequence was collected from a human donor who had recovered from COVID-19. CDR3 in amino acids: CASSQFQRSYEQYF. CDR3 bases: TGTGCCAGCAGCCAATTCCAGCGATCCTACGAGCAGTACTTC.